The rows below give T cell receptor beta chains drawn from one sample of a study of T cells in Graves' hyperthyroidism and ophthalmopathy. TCRdb redid the calling of the multiplex PCR reads with MiXCR, one entry per CDR3 protein. Found here are approximately 700,000 distinct CDR3 sequences, roughly 15% of them singletons; the top ten hold roughly 8%. Specimen: blood. These receptors came from a man younger than 35 with Graves' hyperthyroidism. Each CDR3 is given with its conserved first and last residue. The D gene is left open where the match is weak. Expanded clones get a size class; other rows say once, few or many, or leave the size out.

CASCTGGLPKVGETQYF,TGTGCCAGCTGTACCGGTGGACTACCCAAGGTTGGGGAGACCCAGTACTTC,many,NA,TRBJ2-5,TRBV28
CSAGWGLDNEKLFF,TGCAGTGCCGGATGGGGGTTAGATAATGAAAAACTGTTTTTT,few,NA,TRBJ1-4,TRBV20-1
CASSDIVETYNEQFF,TGTGCCAGCAGTGACATAGTGGAGACCTACAATGAGCAGTTCTTC,few,NA,TRBJ2-1,TRBV2
CSVRFSGELFF,TGCAGCGTTAGGTTCTCCGGGGAGCTGTTTTTT,few,NA,TRBJ2-2,TRBV29-1
CASSFFNGQTEAFF,TGTGCCAGCAGTTTCTTCAACGGACAGACTGAAGCTTTCTTT,NA,NA,TRBJ1-1,TRBV6-1
CARIPGTDIYEQYF,TGTGCCAGGATCCCCGGGACGGATATCTACGAGCAGTACTTC,many,NA,TRBJ2-7,TRBV7-8
CAAGRDREDEQYF,TGTGCCGCAGGCCGGGACAGGGAAGACGAGCAGTACTTC,few,TRBD1,TRBJ2-7,TRBV7-6
CASSQSWLAGQEQFF,TGTGCCAGCAGTCAGTCTTGGCTAGCGGGACAAGAGCAGTTCTTC,few,TRBD2,TRBJ2-1,TRBV2
CASSFLGSYEQYF,TGTGCCAGCAGTTTCTTAGGGTCCTACGAGCAGTACTTC,many,NA,TRBJ2-7,TRBV12-3/TRBV12-4
CASSVGAGGPLDEQYF,TGTGCCAGCAGCGTAGGAGCGGGAGGGCCTTTAGACGAGCAGTACTTC,NA,TRBD2,TRBJ2-7,TRBV9
CASSLSYHLNTEAFF,TGTGCCAGCAGTTTATCGTACCATCTGAACACTGAAGCTTTCTTT,few,NA,TRBJ1-1,TRBV27
CASSLDRAGDDGYTF,TGCGCCAGCAGCTTGGACAGGGCGGGGGATGATGGCTACACCTTC,NA,NA,TRBJ1-2,TRBV5-1
CAWTGSSYNEQFF,TGTGCCTGGACAGGGAGCTCCTACAATGAGCAGTTCTTC,many,NA,TRBJ2-1,TRBV30
CASSQLRGIAGDTGELFF,TGTGCCAGCAGCCAACTTCGAGGAATAGCGGGGGACACCGGGGAGCTGTTTTTT,few,TRBD2,TRBJ2-2,TRBV4-2
CASNPGTQGEQFF,TGTGCCAGCAACCCCGGGACGCAGGGTGAGCAGTTCTTC,many,NA,TRBJ2-1,TRBV2
CASRPSGIYEQYF,TGCGCCAGCAGGCCTAGCGGGATCTACGAGCAGTACTTC,many,TRBD2,TRBJ2-7,TRBV5-1
CASSGETAYEQYF,TGTGCCAGCAGCGGAGAAACAGCCTACGAGCAGTACTTC,few,NA,TRBJ2-7,TRBV9
CASSSQGFQGIGETQYF,TGTGCCAGCAGTTCCCAGGGGTTCCAGGGGATCGGGGAGACCCAGTACTTC,many,NA,TRBJ2-5,TRBV28